This T cell receptor beta chain was captured by sequencing in a study of T-cell reconstitution after alpha-beta-depleted transplantation in children. Unique molecular identifiers were incorporated when the TCRbeta library was constructed. MiXCR was run by TCRdb on the PCR reads, yielding one entry per CDR3 protein. The repertoire holds approximately 650,000 distinct CDR3 sequences, with over 10% as singletons. Study-level results: Reports say that about two months after transplant, the alpha-beta T cells came out of several hundred graft clones that had expanded. From surviving recipient T cells and thymic progenitors came the high day-60 TCRbeta diversity observed in some patients.

The sample holds many counts of this clonotype. Its specificity is not known. The CDR3 is made up of 11 amino acids. Trimming left V 2 bases short and J 9 bases short, with 7 bases between. The receptor comes from a girl aged 2-9 years with congenital amegakaryocytic thrombocytopenia, due to receive a stem cell transplant. The chain joins TRBV12-3 or TRBV12-4 to TRBJ1-1; no clear D. Material: PBMCs, obtained before TCRalphabeta/CD19-depleted stem cell transplant. CDR3 amino acids: CASSLRKQAFF. The CDR3 nucleotides are TGTGCCAGCAGTTTAAGGAAGCAAGCTTTCTTT.